This TCR beta chain derives from a study of neurological immune-mediated disorders. The CDR3 contains 13 residues. CDR1 is SQVTM and CDR2 is ANQGSEA in the germline V gene. Trimming left V 5 bases short and J 5 bases short, with 15 bases between. TCRdb re-called the 5' RACE reads through MiXCR, storing one row per CDR3 protein. The data contain about 48,000 distinct CDR3 sequences, about 25% of them seen just once; the ten biggest clones take up roughly 25%. This clonotype showed up many times. This TCR derives from a woman aged 65 to 85 in good health. The chain employs TRBV29-1 and TRBJ1-1; no definite D call. The sample taken for sequencing was PBMCs. As DNA, the CDR3 is TGCAGCGTTAGGTCGTATGGGGAGACTGAAGCTTTCTTT. The encoded protein is CSVRSYGETEAFF.